These 18 T cell receptor beta chains were all obtained from the same sample, sequenced in a study of OX40 agonist ivuxolimab in advanced cancers. TCRdb's copy holds only in-frame clones and misses some; the assay was immunoSEQ multiplex PCR. The table records approximately 60,000 clones, 94% of them present only once. The sample was CD4+ or CD8+ T cells sorted from blood, taken in a trial of the OX40 agonist ivuxolimab. These receptors all come from an adult with an advanced solid tumor such as melanoma, head and neck, liver or kidney cancer.

The genes are TRBV23-1 and TRBJ2-7; D is uncertain. TRBV23-1 is an open reading frame, and its role is uncertain. The V end lost 2 bases, the J end lost 4 bases, and 9 bases lay between the germline ends. The CDR3 is 13 amino acids. The CDR3 sequence: CASSQGSNYEQYF. In DNA, the CDR3 is TGCGCCAGCAGTCAAGGGTCAAATTACGAGCAGTACTTC.

The table lists this clone with a count of one. J is TRBJ2-1 and V is TRBV2; D uncertain. The germline V gene encodes CDR1 SNHLY and CDR2 FYNNEI. V was pared by 6 bases and J by 6 bases, with 6 bases between. The CDR3 is 11 residues long. In DNA form, the CDR3 reads TGTGCCAGCAGAGGCGGCAATGAGCAGTTCTTC. Translating gives CASRGGNEQFF.

The V call is TRBV25-1, the J call TRBJ1-3; a possible D gene is TRBD1 (5 bases). The CDR3 sequence is 18 residues long. V was trimmed by 3 bases and J by 0 bases, leaving 18 bases between them. CDR1 is MGHDK, CDR2 SYGVNS, per germline. CDR3 nucleotides: TGTGCCAGCAGTGACCAAAAAGCGACAGCCATCTCTGGAAACACCATATATTTT. As protein: CASSDQKATAISGNTIYF.

The chain links TRBV5-5 to TRBJ2-1, with D hard to call. CDR1 SGHKS and CDR2 YYEKEE come from the germline V gene (reference sequence). CDR3 length equals 15 residues. V lost 3 bases and J lost 6, with 16 bases in between. In DNA form, the CDR3 reads TGTGCCAGCAGCTCCTCAAAGCCGATATTCAATGAGCAGTTCTTC. This codes for CASSSSKPIFNEQFF.

This chain links TRBV6-6 with TRBJ2-2; 10 nucleotides align to TRBD1. The CDR3 consists of 16 residues. Germline CDR1 reads MNHNY; CDR2 reads SVGAGI (reference sequence). With V trimmed by 6 bases and J by 4 bases, 8 bases remained unmatched. The CDR3 spells CASRPGQGRITGELFF. CDR3 bases: TGTGCCAGCAGACCGGGACAGGGGCGTATCACCGGGGAGCTGTTTTTT.

This chain connects TRBV7-6 to TRBJ2-7, with TRBD1 as a possible D gene (5 bases). The germline V gene encodes CDR1 SGHVS and CDR2 FNYEAQ. The CDR3 contains 14 residues. Trimming cost V 6 bases and J 1 base, with 13 bases left between them. The CDR3 spells CASSPWGSSYEQYF. DNA for the CDR3: TGTGCCAGCAGTCCGTGGGGCAGTTCCTACGAGCAGTACTTC. Filled out from reference TRBV7-6 and TRBJ2-7, the complete variable domain reads GAGVSQSPRYKVTKRGQDVALRCDPISGHVSLYWYRQALGQGPEFLTYFNYEAQQDKSGLPNDRFSAERPEGSISTLTIQRTEQRDSAMYRCASSPWGSSYEQYFGPGTRLTVT.

This clone was recorded once. The V gene is TRBV30, the J gene TRBJ2-7; no clear D. Deletions cut 3 bases from V and 3 bases from J, with 9 bases between. This CDR3 contains 12 residues. Germline lookup yields CDR1 GTSNPN and CDR2 SVGIG (reference sequence). The CDR3 sequence: CAWRDEDYEQYF. The CDR3 nucleotides are TGTGCCTGGAGGGACGAAGACTACGAGCAGTACTTC.

The chain uses TRBV5-4 and TRBJ1-1; 10 bases are shared with TRBD1. The V gene end was trimmed by 0 bases and the J gene end by 5 bases; junction bases not matched to a gene: 10. CDR3 size: 17 residues. The germline V gene has CDR1 SGHNT and CDR2 YYREEE (reference sequence). The CDR3 sequence: CASSLERDRGGWTEAFF. CDR3 DNA: TGTGCCAGCAGCTTGGAACGGGACAGGGGTGGATGGACTGAAGCTTTCTTT.

This clone occurred once. This sequence joins TRBV2 and TRBJ2-7, with 12 bases matching TRBD2. V lost 7 bases, J lost 4 bases, and 11 bases stayed unmatched. Germline CDR1 is SNHLY and CDR2 is FYNNEI. The CDR3 spans 16 residues. The CDR3 nucleotides are TGTGCCAGCACCCGGGAGACTAGCGGGAGTGCTTACGAGCAGTACTTC. This gives the protein CASTRETSGSAYEQYF.

V usage is TRBV6-1 and J usage is TRBJ1-2; D may be TRBD1 (5 bases). This CDR3 is built from 16 residues. CDR1 is MNHNS and CDR2 is SASEGT in the germline V gene. V lost 2 bases, J lost 5 bases, and 18 bases lay in between. The chain's CDR3 is CASSESKSPTDYGYTF. Here the CDR3 DNA reads TGTGCCAGCAGTGAAAGTAAATCGCCGACAGATTATGGCTACACCTTC.

The chain has TRBV7-6 and TRBJ2-7, with D possibly called TRBD1 or TRBD2 (6 bases each). V lost 0 bases, J lost 3 bases, and 12 bases lay in between. The CDR3 is made up of 15 amino acids. Germline V gives CDR1 SGHVS, CDR2 FNYEAQ. As DNA, the CDR3 is TGTGCCAGCAGCTTAGCTGGGGGGCGCTTCTACGAGCAGTACTTC. Protein product: CASSLAGGRFYEQYF.

The chain is built from TRBV5-1 and TRBJ1-1; D might be TRBD1 (5 bases). With 4 bases removed from V and 3 bases from J, the gap between germline ends came to 19 bases. CDR3 length equals 16 residues. Germline-derived CDR1 and CDR2 are SGHRS and YFSETQ. DNA for the CDR3: TGCGCCAGCAGCGACGCCTCTAAGGGGACGGACACTGAAGCTTTCTTT. Its translation is CASSDASKGTDTEAFF.

This clone has only a few counts. The rearrangement links TRBV7-9 to TRBJ1-5, with TRBD1 identical over 11 bases. CDR1 and CDR2 from the germline V gene are SEHNR and FQNEAQ (reference sequence). The junction had 8 bases not matched to a gene; V was cut back by 4 bases and J by 0 bases. The CDR3 is 18 residues long. CDR3 amino acids: CASSSPGQGGHSNQPQHF. Here the CDR3 DNA reads TGTGCCAGCAGCTCGCCGGGACAGGGGGGTCATAGCAATCAGCCCCAGCATTTT.

The V call is TRBV19, the J call TRBJ2-3; D ambiguous. CDR1 is LNHDA, CDR2 SQIVND, per germline (reference sequence). The CDR3 totals 12 residues. Trimming took off 10 bases at V and 2 bases at J, with 10 bases between the two ends. CDR3 amino acids: CATTDLTDTQYF. CDR3 in DNA: TGTGCCACCACAGACCTCACAGATACGCAGTATTTT.

The chain carries TRBV21-1 and TRBJ2-1; the D call TRBD1 from the table was never checked on the DNA. TRBV21-1 constitutes a pseudogene. The CDR3 has 18 residues. The CDR3 region has the DNA TGTGCCAGCAGCAAAAAACTAGGGACAGGGATCTCCTACAATGAGCAGTTCTTC. It specifies CASSKKLGTGISYNEQFF.

Comments on this clone: This sample includes further DNA sequences coding for the same CDR3. The rearrangement links TRBV5-1 to TRBJ2-5; D might be TRBD1 (6 bases). Germline lookup yields CDR1 SGHRS and CDR2 YFSETQ. CDR3 length: 18 residues. The V end was cut by 0 bases, the J end by 5 bases, with 23 bases between. The CDR3 loop reads CASSLGHGARGGKETQYF. The CDR3 DNA follows: TGCGCCAGCAGCTTGGGTCATGGGGCCCGAGGGGGTAAGGAGACCCAGTACTTC. Filled out from reference TRBV5-1 and TRBJ2-5, the complete variable domain reads KAGVTQTPRYLIKTRGQQVTLSCSPISGHRSVSWYQQTPGQGLQFLFEYFSETQRNKGNFPGRFSGRQFSNSRSEMNVSTLELGDSALYLCASSLGHGARGGKETQYFGPGTRLLVL.

This rearrangement joins TRBV5-3 to TRBJ2-7, with TRBD1 as a possible D gene (5 bases). TRBV5-3 is placed among ORFs of uncertain function. Trimming took off 2 bases at V and 6 bases at J, with 24 bases between the two ends. This CDR3 is built from 17 residues. For the CDR3, the DNA is TGTGCCAGAAGCTTAAGGAGACAGCTTTGCGCTATGGCCGAGCAGTACTTC. Amino acids: CARSLRRQLCAMAEQYF.

The chain uses TRBV28 and TRBJ2-1, with TRBD2 matching over 11 bases. CDR1 is MDHEN, CDR2 SYDVKM, per germline. The CDR3 is made up of 23 amino acids. Trimming took 3 bases from V and 2 from J; bases not matched to a gene: 24. CDR3 in DNA: TGTGCCAGCAGTTTCGGAGACAGCGGACTAGCGGGCGCTCGGTGGGCTGCCTACAATGAGCAGTTCTTC. The encoded protein is CASSFGDSGLAGARWAAYNEQFF.